The 25 T cell receptor beta chains reported below all come from one sample, sequenced in a study of blood T cell repertoires in COVID-19. Generated by immunoSEQ multiplex PCR, the TCRdb table keeps only in-frame clones and is missing some. The sample holds 150,000 to 200,000 clones, approximately 89% seen once. Specimen: PBMCs or T cells enriched from blood (not recorded which). These receptors originate from a woman under 30 who had recovered from COVID-19.

This sequence joins TRBV3-1 (or the pseudogene TRBV3-2) and TRBJ2-6; 8 bases are shared with TRBD1. V was pared by 4 bases and J by 0 bases, with 11 bases of the junction left unmatched. Germline lookup yields CDR1 LGHDT and CDR2 YNNKEL (reference sequence). CDR3 length: 19 residues. The CDR3 nucleotides are TGTGCCAGCAGCCCTTGGAGAGGGACAGGAATCTCTGGGGCCAACGTCCTGACTTTC. Translation gives CASSPWRGTGISGANVLTF.

The chain employs TRBV3-1 (or the pseudogene TRBV3-2) and TRBJ2-5; TRBD2 matches 8 bases. V lost 1 base, J lost 3 bases, and 4 bases stayed unmatched. The CDR3 sequence is 15 residues long. Germline values: CDR1 LGHDT, CDR2 YNNKEL (reference sequence). Here the CDR3 reads CASSQASAGEETQYF. Written as DNA, the CDR3 is TGTGCCAGCAGCCAAGCATCAGCGGGAGAAGAGACCCAGTACTTC.

The chain carries TRBV18 and TRBJ1-3, with D perhaps matching TRBD1 (6 bases). CDR3 length: 21 residues. Germline CDR1 reads KGHSH; CDR2 reads LQKENI. The V end was cut by 2 bases, the J end by 0 bases, with 26 bases between. As DNA, the CDR3 is TGTGCCAGCTCACCATTCATAACAGGGTCTGGGAGCTGGAGCTCTGGAAACACCATATATTTT. Encoded protein: CASSPFITGSGSWSSGNTIYF.

The chain employs TRBV7-4 and TRBJ2-5; perhaps TRBD2 as D (6 bases). CDR1 and CDR2 (germline): SGHVT, SQSDAQ. The V end was cut by 5 bases, the J end by 7 bases, with 17 bases between. The CDR3 runs to 14 residues. CDR3 sequence: CASSPRDAAGTQYF. CDR3 bases: TGTGCCAGCAGCCCGCGGGACGCCGCAGGGACCCAGTACTTC.

The chain uses TRBV19 and TRBJ2-4; D perhaps matches TRBD1 (5 bases). CDR1 LNHDA and CDR2 SQIVND come from the germline V gene (reference sequence). The CDR3 loop spans 14 amino acids. Trimming left V 8 bases short and J 4 bases short, with 15 bases between. The CDR3 DNA follows: TGTGCCAGTGCTGACAGACTGCGGAAAAACATTCAGTACTTC. Amino acid sequence: CASADRLRKNIQYF.

The chain carries TRBV2 and TRBJ1-5; D not resolved. Germline-derived CDR1 and CDR2 are SNHLY and FYNNEI. The CDR3 contains 14 residues. The V end lost 4 bases, the J end lost 8 bases, and 15 bases lay between the germline ends. The CDR3 DNA reads as TGTGCCAGCAGTGCCAGCGGTCTAGAGAAGCCCCAGCATTTT. Protein: CASSASGLEKPQHF.

Here the CDR3 reads CASSQERVSRGYTF. The CDR3 DNA sequence: TGCGCCAGCAGCCAAGAACGGGTGTCGCGGGGCTACACCTTC. J is TRBJ1-2 and V is TRBV4-1, with D unresolved. Trimming cost V 0 bases and J 8 bases, with 13 bases left between them. The germline gives CDR1 MGHRA, CDR2 YSYEKL. This CDR3 is 14 amino acids long.

The gene calls are TRBV10-2 and TRBJ2-7; TRBD2 might be the D (6 bases). The length of the CDR3 is 15 residues. CDR1 and CDR2 (germline): WSHSY, SAAADI. V shed 6 bases and J shed 3 bases, with 18 bases lying between them. CDR3: CASREPSERDYEQYF. In DNA form, the CDR3 reads TGCGCCAGCAGAGAACCTAGCGAGAGAGACTACGAGCAGTACTTC.

CDR3 nucleotide sequence: TGTGCCAGCAGCCAAGATGCCCTAGCGGGAGGGACGAGTGAGCAGTTCTTC. This translates into CASSQDALAGGTSEQFF. J is TRBJ2-1 and V is TRBV3-1 (or the pseudogene TRBV3-2); 12 bases align to TRBD2. From germline, CDR1 is LGHDT and CDR2 YNNKEL (reference sequence). The length of the CDR3 is 17 residues. V lost 0 bases, J lost 9 bases, and 9 bases stayed unmatched.

The rearrangement uses TRBV23-1 and TRBJ2-7, with a tentative D call TRBD2 (6 bases). TRBV23-1 is noted as an ORF with a role that remains uncertain. This CDR3 is 15 amino acids long. Trimming pared 0 bases from V and 3 bases from J, leaving 12 bases between. The CDR3 nucleotides are TGCGCCAGCAGTCAATCGTTAGGACTAAACTACGAGCAGTACTTC. Its translation: CASSQSLGLNYEQYF.

V gene TRBV6-5 combines with J gene TRBJ2-3; TRBD1 might be the D (5 bases). Germline V gene sequence: CDR1 MNHEY, CDR2 SVGAGI. This CDR3 spans 13 amino acids. The CDR3 here is CGGGFVDTDTQYF. The CDR3 DNA reads as TGTGGGGGCGGTTTTGTGGACACAGATACGCAGTATTTT.

The chain is built from TRBV27 and TRBJ2-3, with 8 bases that match TRBD2. V was pared by 4 bases and J by 5 bases, with 2 bases of the junction left unmatched. This CDR3 comprises 13 residues. Germline-derived CDR1 and CDR2 are MNHEY and SMNVEV (reference sequence). The CDR3 region has the DNA TGTGCCAGCAGTTGGCTAGCGGGAGATACGCAGTATTTT. Encoded protein: CASSWLAGDTQYF.

V and J are TRBV6-5 and TRBJ1-2; maybe TRBD1 (6 bases). CDR1 and CDR2 from the germline V gene are MNHEY and SVGAGI. V lost 5 bases, J lost 1 base, and 11 bases lay in between. CDR3 length equals 14 residues. As DNA, the CDR3 is TGTGCCAGCAGTAACAGGGATTTTAACTATGGCTACACCTTC. Protein sequence: CASSNRDFNYGYTF.

V and J are TRBV5-1 and TRBJ2-3; 11 bases align to TRBD2. Germline CDR1 reads SGHRS; CDR2 reads YFSETQ. Unmatched junction bases numbered 6, after V lost 4 bases and J lost 2 bases. The CDR3 loop spans 16 amino acids. The CDR3 DNA follows: TGCGCCAGCAGCACCAGACTAGCGGGAAACACAGATACGCAGTATTTT. Protein sequence: CASSTRLAGNTDTQYF.

The rearrangement uses TRBV6-2 or TRBV6-3 and TRBJ1-1; no clear D. The CDR3 runs to 12 residues. The V gene's germline CDR1 is MNHEY and CDR2 SVGEGT. Trimming stripped 5 bases from V and 0 bases from J, with 4 bases between. The chain's CDR3 is CASSPVNTEAFF. The CDR3 DNA sequence: TGTGCCAGCAGTCCAGTGAACACTGAAGCTTTCTTT.

V is TRBV5-1 and J is TRBJ2-7, with no clear D. The CDR3 extends over 13 amino acids. V lost 5 bases, J lost 2 bases, and 11 bases lay in between. Germline V gives CDR1 SGHRS, CDR2 YFSETQ. The CDR3 loop reads CASRSVAAYEQYF. The CDR3 DNA reads TGCGCCAGCAGATCTGTGGCAGCCTACGAGCAGTACTTC.

This clone was found once. This sequence joins TRBV7-2 and TRBJ2-7; the D gene is possibly TRBD2 (5 bases). V was shortened by 4 bases and J by 5 bases, with 15 bases between the two germline ends. CDR1 SGHTA and CDR2 FQGNSA come from the germline V gene. CDR3 size: 14 residues. The CDR3 nucleotides are TGTGCCAGCAGCTCCGGGAAAGGGTGGGACGAGCAGTACTTC. Encoded protein: CASSSGKGWDEQYF.

This clone was seen once. The chain has TRBV14 and TRBJ1-1, with 7 bases fitting TRBD1. CDR3 length equals 17 residues. Germline CDR1 is SGHDN and CDR2 is FVKESK. The ends lost 1 base at V and 4 bases at J; junction bases unmatched: 12. CDR3 sequence (DNA): TGTGCCAGCAGCCAAGGACAGGGCCTCCCTTGGGGCACTGAAGCTTTCTTT. It translates to CASSQGQGLPWGTEAFF.

The V gene is TRBV7-2, the J gene TRBJ1-6; D call uncertain. Trimming took off 1 base at V and 4 bases at J, with 5 bases between the two ends. Looked up from germline, CDR1 is SGHTA and CDR2 is FQGNSA. CDR3 length: 14 amino acids. The CDR3 DNA is TGTGCCAGCAGCTTAGACAGTTATAATTCACCCCTCCACTTT. Translating gives CASSLDSYNSPLHF. The entire variable domain, with the rest obtained from reference TRBV7-2 and TRBJ1-6, is as follows: GAGVSQSPSNKVTEKGKDVELRCDPISGHTALYWYRQSLGQGLEFLIYFQGNSAPDKSGLPSDRFSAERTGGSVSTLTIQRTQQEDSAVYLCASSLDSYNSPLHFGNGTRLTVT.

This clone occurred once. The J gene is TRBJ2-7, the V gene TRBV18; 7 bases fit TRBD1. The J segment lost 2 bases and the V segment lost 5 bases, leaving 9 bases of the junction unmatched. Per germline, CDR1 KGHSH and CDR2 LQKENI. This CDR3 contains 15 residues. The CDR3 DNA reads as TGTGCCAGCTCAGAATCCCGGGACAGTACCTACGAGCAGTACTTC. Translated: CASSESRDSTYEQYF. Full variable domain (remainder filled in from reference TRBV18 and TRBJ2-7): NAGVMQNPRHLVRRRGQEARLRCSPMKGHSHVYWYRQLPEEGLKFMVYLQKENIIDESGMPKERFSAEFPKEGPSILRIQQVVRGDSAAYFCASSESRDSTYEQYFGPGTRLTVT.

The chain uses TRBV6-4 and TRBJ2-1, with a tentative D call TRBD2 (6 bases). This CDR3 is built from 13 residues. CDR1 MRHNA and CDR2 SNTAGT come from the germline V gene. Between the trimmed V and J ends, which lost 6 bases and 2 bases, there was a span of 8 bases. The CDR3 coding sequence is TGTGCCAGCAGGGGAGGCCCCTACAATGAGCAGTTCTTC. Encoded protein: CASRGGPYNEQFF.

This clone was detected only once. The rearrangement joins TRBV10-3 to TRBJ1-2, with 7 bases lining up with TRBD1. Germline V gene data show CDR1 as ENHRY and CDR2 as SYGVKD. After removal of 9 bases from V and 6 bases from J, the junction contained 10 bases not matched to a gene. The length of the CDR3 is 13 residues. The CDR3 DNA follows: TGTGCCATTTCTCTAACAGGGGAAGATGGCTACACCTTC. It codes for CAISLTGEDGYTF.

This chain links TRBV18 with TRBJ2-1; possibly TRBD1 for D (6 bases). Germline CDR1 KGHSH, CDR2 LQKENI. Trimming removed 3 bases at V and 10 bases at J, with 7 bases between. The CDR3 runs to 11 residues. For the CDR3, the DNA is TGTGCCAGCTCACCTGGGGGCGAGCAGTTCTTC. Protein: CASSPGGEQFF.

The chain is built from TRBV7-8 and TRBJ1-5; D gene unclear. The germline CDR1 and CDR2 sequences are SGHVS and FQNEAQ. Trimming shortened V by 5 bases and J by 0 bases, and 11 bases separated the two germline ends. The CDR3 covers 15 residues. CDR3 in amino acids: CASSNSGFSNQPQHF. The CDR3, as DNA: TGTGCCAGCAGCAATTCGGGTTTTAGCAATCAGCCCCAGCATTTT.

V and J are TRBV19 and TRBJ1-1; D gene uncertain. V lost 3 bases to trimming and J lost 7 bases, with 6 bases between them. The CDR3 loop spans 11 amino acids. Looked up from germline, CDR1 is LNHDA and CDR2 is SQIVND (reference sequence). CDR3 region: CASSIIGEAFF. The CDR3 region has the DNA TGTGCCAGTAGTATTATCGGTGAAGCTTTCTTT.